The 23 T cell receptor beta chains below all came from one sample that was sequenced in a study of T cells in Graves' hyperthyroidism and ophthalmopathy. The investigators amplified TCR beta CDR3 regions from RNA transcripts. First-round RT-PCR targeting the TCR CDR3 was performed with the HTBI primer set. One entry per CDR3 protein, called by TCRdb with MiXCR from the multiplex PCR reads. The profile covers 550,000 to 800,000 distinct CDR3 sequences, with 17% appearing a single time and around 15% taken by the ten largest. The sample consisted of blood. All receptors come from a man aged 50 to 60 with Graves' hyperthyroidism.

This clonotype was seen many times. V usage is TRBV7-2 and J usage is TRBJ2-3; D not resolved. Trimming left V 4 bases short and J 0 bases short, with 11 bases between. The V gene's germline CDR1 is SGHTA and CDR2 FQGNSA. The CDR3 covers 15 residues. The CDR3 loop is CASSSRQASTDTQYF. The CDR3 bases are TGTGCCAGCAGCTCCCGACAAGCTAGCACAGATACGCAGTATTTT.

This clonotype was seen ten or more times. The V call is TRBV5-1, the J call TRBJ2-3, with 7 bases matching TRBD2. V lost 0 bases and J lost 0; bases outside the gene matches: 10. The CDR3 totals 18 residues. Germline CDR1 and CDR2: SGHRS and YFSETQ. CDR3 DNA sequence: TGCGCCAGCAGCTTGGTCCCTAGCGGTAGGACTAGCACAGATACGCAGTATTTT. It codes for CASSLVPSGRTSTDTQYF.

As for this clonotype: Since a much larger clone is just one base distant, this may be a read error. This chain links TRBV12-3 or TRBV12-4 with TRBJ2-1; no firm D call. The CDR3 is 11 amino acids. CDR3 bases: TGTGTCAGCAATCACAACAATGAGCAGTTCTTC. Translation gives CVSNHNNEQFF.

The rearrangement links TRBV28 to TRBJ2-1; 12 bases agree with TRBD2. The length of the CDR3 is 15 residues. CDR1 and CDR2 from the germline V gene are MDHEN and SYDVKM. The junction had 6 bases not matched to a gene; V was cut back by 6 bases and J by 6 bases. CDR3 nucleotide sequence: TGTGCCAGCAGCCCGACTAGCGGGAGTCTCAATGAGCAGTTCTTC. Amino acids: CASSPTSGSLNEQFF. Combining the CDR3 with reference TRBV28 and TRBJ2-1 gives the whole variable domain DVKVTQSSRYLVKRTGEKVFLECVQDMDHENMFWYRQDPGLGLRLIYFSYDVKMKEKGDIPEGYSVSREKKERFSLILESASTNQTSMYLCASSPTSGSLNEQFFGPGTRLTVL.

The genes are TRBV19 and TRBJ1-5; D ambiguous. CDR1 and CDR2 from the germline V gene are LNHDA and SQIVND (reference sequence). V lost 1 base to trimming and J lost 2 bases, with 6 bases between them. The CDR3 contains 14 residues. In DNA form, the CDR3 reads TGTGCCAGTAGTATAGTGCTTGGCAATCAGCCCCAGCATTTT. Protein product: CASSIVLGNQPQHF.

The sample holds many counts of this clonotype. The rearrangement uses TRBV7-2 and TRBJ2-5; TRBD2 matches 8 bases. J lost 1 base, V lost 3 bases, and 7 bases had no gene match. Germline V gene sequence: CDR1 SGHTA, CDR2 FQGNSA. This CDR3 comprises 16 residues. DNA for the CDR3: TGTGCCAGCAGCTTCTCAGCGGGGGCGAGCCAAGAGACCCAGTACTTC. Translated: CASSFSAGASQETQYF. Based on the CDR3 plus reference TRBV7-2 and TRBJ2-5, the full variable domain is GAGVSQSPSNKVTEKGKDVELRCDPISGHTALYWYRQSLGQGLEFLIYFQGNSAPDKSGLPSDRFSAERTGGSVSTLTIQRTQQEDSAVYLCASSFSAGASQETQYFGPGTRLLVL.

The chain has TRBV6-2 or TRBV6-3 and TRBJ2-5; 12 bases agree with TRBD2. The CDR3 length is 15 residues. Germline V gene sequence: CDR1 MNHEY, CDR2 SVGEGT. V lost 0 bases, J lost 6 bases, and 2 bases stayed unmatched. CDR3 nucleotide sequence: TGTGCCAGCAGTTACTCGACTAGCGGGAGAAAGACCCAGTACTTC. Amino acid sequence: CASSYSTSGRKTQYF.

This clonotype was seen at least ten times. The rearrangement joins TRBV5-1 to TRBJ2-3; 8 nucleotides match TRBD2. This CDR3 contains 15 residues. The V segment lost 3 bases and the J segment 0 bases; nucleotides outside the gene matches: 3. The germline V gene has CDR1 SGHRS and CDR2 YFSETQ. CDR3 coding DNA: TGCGCCAGCAGCTCTAGCGGGCCCAGCACAGATACGCAGTATTTT. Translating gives CASSSSGPSTDTQYF.

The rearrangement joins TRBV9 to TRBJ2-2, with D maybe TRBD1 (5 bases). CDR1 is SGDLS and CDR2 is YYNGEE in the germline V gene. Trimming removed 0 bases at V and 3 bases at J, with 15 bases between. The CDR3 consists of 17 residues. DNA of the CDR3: TGTGCCAGCAGCGTAGAAAACAGGCCGTGGGACACCGGGGAGCTGTTTTTT. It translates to CASSVENRPWDTGELFF.

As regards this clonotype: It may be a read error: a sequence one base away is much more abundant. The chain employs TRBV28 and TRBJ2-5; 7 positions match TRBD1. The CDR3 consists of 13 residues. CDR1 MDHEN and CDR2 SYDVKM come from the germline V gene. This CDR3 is CVSKSGGQETQYF. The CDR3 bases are TGTGTCAGCAAATCAGGGGGACAAGAGACCCAGTACTTC.

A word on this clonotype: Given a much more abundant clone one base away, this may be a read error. CDR3 in DNA: TGTGCCAGTAGGGATGCAGGTTACCAATACAATGAGCAGTACTTC. Translation gives CASRDAGYQYNEQYF. The rearrangement links TRBV19 to TRBJ2-7; D is unresolved. From germline, CDR1 is LNHDA and CDR2 SQIVND (reference sequence). The CDR3 has 15 residues. Trimming took 6 bases from V and 7 from J, leaving 22 bases between them.

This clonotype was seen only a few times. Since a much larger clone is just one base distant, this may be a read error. Here the CDR3 reads CASSHDRGNQPQHF. The CDR3 DNA reads as TGTGCCAGCAGCCACGACAGGGGCAATCAGCCCCAGCATTTT. The genes are TRBV7-8 and TRBJ1-5; 7 bases fit TRBD1. Trimming at V came to 5 bases and at J to 2 bases, leaving 3 bases not matched to a gene. The CDR3 is 14 amino acids. Germline lookup yields CDR1 SGHVS and CDR2 FQNEAQ.

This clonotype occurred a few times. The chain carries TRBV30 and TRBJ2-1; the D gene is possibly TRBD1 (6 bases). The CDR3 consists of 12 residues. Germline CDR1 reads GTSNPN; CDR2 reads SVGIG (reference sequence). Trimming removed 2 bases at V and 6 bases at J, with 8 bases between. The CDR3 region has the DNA TGTGCCTGGAGTCAACAGGGCAATGAGCAGTTCTTC. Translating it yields CAWSQQGNEQFF.

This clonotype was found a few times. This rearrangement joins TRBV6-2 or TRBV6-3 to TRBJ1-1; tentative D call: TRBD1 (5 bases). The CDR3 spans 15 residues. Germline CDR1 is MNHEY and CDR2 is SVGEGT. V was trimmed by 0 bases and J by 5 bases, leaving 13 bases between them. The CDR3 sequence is CASSYSLRGRTEAFF. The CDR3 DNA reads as TGTGCCAGCAGTTACTCTCTTCGGGGGAGGACTGAAGCTTTCTTT.

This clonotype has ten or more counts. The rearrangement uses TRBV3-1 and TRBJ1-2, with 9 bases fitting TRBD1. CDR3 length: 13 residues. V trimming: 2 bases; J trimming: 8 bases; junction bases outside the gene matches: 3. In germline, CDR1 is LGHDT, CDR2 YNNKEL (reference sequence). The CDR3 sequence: CASSQRTGDGYTF. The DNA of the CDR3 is TGTGCCAGCAGCCAACGGACAGGGGACGGCTACACCTTC.

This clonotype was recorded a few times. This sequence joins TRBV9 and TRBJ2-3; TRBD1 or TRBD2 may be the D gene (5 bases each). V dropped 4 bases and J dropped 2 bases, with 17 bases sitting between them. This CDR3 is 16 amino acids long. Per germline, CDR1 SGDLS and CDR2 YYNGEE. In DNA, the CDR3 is TGTGCCAGCAGCTCCCCCGGGACCGTGTTCACAGATACGCAGTATTTT. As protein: CASSSPGTVFTDTQYF. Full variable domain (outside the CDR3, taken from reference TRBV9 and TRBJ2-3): DSGVTQTPKHLITATGQRVTLRCSPRSGDLSVYWYQQSLDQGLQFLIQYYNGEERAKGNILERFSAQQFPDLHSELNLSSLELGDSALYFCASSSPGTVFTDTQYFGPGTRLTVL.

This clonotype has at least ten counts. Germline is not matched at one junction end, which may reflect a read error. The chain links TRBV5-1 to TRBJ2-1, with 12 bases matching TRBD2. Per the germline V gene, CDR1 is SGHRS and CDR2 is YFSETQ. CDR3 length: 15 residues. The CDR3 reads CASSLGTSGYNEQFF. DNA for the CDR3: TGTGCCAGCAGTTTAGGGACTAGCGGGTACAATGAGCAGTTCTTC.

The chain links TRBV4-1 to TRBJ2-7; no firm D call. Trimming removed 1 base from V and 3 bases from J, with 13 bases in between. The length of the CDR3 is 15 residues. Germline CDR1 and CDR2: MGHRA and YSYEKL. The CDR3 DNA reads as TGCGCCAGCAGCCAAGCCCCGGCGTACGGCTACGAGCAGTACTTC. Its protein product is CASSQAPAYGYEQYF.

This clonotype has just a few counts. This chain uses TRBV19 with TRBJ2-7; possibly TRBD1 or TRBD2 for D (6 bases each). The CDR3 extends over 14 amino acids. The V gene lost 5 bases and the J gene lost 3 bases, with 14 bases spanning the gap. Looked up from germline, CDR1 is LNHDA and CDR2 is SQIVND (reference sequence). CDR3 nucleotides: TGTGCCAGTAGTGGGAGCGCGGGACACTACGAGCAGTACTTC. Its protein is CASSGSAGHYEQYF.

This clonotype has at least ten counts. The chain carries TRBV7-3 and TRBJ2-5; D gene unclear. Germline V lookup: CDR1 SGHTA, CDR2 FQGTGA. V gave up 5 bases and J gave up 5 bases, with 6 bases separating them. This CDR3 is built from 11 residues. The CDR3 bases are TGTGCCAGCAGCGCGGATGAGACCCAGTACTTC. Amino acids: CASSADETQYF.

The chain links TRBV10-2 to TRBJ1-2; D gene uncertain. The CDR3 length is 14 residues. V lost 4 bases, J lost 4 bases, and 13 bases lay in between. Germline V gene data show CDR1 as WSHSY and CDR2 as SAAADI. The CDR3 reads CASSVQEYSYGYTF. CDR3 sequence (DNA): TGCGCCAGCAGTGTTCAGGAGTATTCCTATGGCTACACCTTC.

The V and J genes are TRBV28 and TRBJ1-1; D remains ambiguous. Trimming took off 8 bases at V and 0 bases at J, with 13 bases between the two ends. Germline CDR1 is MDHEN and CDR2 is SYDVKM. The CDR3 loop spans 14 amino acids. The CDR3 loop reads CASRRQRMNTEAFF. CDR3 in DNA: TGTGCCAGCCGGCGGCAGCGGATGAACACTGAAGCTTTCTTT.

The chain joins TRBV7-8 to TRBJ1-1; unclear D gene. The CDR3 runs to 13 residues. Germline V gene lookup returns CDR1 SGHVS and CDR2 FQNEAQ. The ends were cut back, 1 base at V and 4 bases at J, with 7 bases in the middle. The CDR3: CASSLVGVTEAFF. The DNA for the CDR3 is TGTGCCAGCAGCTTAGTGGGCGTCACTGAAGCTTTCTTT.